Listed here is a single TCR beta chain. Sequenced by immunoSEQ multiplex PCR; TCRdb stores in-frame clones only, minus some. This sample has 150,000 to 200,000 clones, with 86% found just once. This specimen comes from a study of cytomegalovirus exposure and HLA in healthy donors. Specimen: PBMCs. This clonotype was sampled from a woman under 30 in good health and CMV-seronegative.

CDR3 coding DNA: TGTGCCAGCAGCGACCGGAGTGGCTCTGGAAACACCATATATTTT. Translating it yields CASSDRSGSGNTIYF. The V and J genes are TRBV7-8 and TRBJ1-3; D remains unclear. Germline-derived CDR1 and CDR2 are SGHVS and FQNEAQ. V was clipped by 5 bases and J by 0 bases, with 11 bases between them. The length of the CDR3 is 15 residues.